Listed below are T cell receptor beta chains from one sample, sequenced in a study of CD8 T cell repertoires and HIV-1 epitope variants. Some clones are missing from TCRdb's copy, which holds only in-frame ones; the method was immunoSEQ multiplex PCR. The table has 90,000 or so clones, almost 75% seen once. Sequenced sample: uncultured baseline CD8+ T cells from peripheral blood mononuclear cells (PBMCs). The origin of the receptors is a male donor with HIV. CDR3s include the opening cysteine and the closing phenylalanine or tryptophan. Each record gives: J gene, V gene, D gene, clone size, CDR3 DNA, CDR3 protein. D genes are given only for firm matches. Size values are once, few and many counts, or a class for expanded clones, and some rows have none.

J: TRBJ2-3
V: TRBV5-6
D: TRBD1
size: NA
DNA: TGTGCCAGCAGGGACAGGGGGCGTACAGATACGCAGTATTTT
CDR3: CASRDRGRTDTQYF

J: TRBJ1-5
V: TRBV10-3
D: NA
size: NA
DNA: TGTGCCATCAGTCCTACTTTGGGGCAGCCCCAGCATTTT
CDR3: CAISPTLGQPQHF

J: TRBJ1-3
V: TRBV19
D: NA
size: few
DNA: TGTGCCAGTAGTACAACCCTAGGACAGCTTGGAAACACCATATATTTT
CDR3: CASSTTLGQLGNTIYF

J: TRBJ2-3
V: TRBV27
D: NA
size: NA
DNA: TGTGCCAGCAGTTTAGCAGGTAGCGAAGTCCCAGATACGCAGTATTTT
CDR3: CASSLAGSEVPDTQYF

J: TRBJ2-7
V: TRBV7-6
D: TRBD1
size: NA
DNA: TGTGCCAGCAGCTTAGGGACAGGGGGCGGAATCTACGAGCAGTACTTC
CDR3: CASSLGTGGGIYEQYF

J: TRBJ2-5
V: TRBV28
D: TRBD1
size: NA
DNA: TGTGCCGGCAGTTTTCGGACAGGGTTTATGACCCAGTACTTC
CDR3: CAGSFRTGFMTQYF

J: TRBJ2-5
V: TRBV10-1
D: TRBD2
size: few
DNA: TGCGCCAGCAGTGAGGATAGCGGGAGGGCCGGAGAGACCCAGTACTTC
CDR3: CASSEDSGRAGETQYF

J: TRBJ1-6
V: TRBV4-1
D: NA
size: NA
DNA: TGCGCCAGCAGCCAAGAGAGTGGGTATAATTCACCCCTCCACTTT
CDR3: CASSQESGYNSPLHF

J: TRBJ2-1
V: TRBV5-4
D: NA
size: NA
DNA: TGTGCCAGCAGACGAGGATCGGGGGCGCTTACCTACAATGAGCAGTTCTTC
CDR3: CASRRGSGALTYNEQFF

J: TRBJ1-5
V: TRBV6-6
D: TRBD1
size: NA
DNA: TGTGCCAGCAGTTACGGGAACAGGGGACGAGTTCAGCCCCAGCATTTT
CDR3: CASSYGNRGRVQPQHF

J: TRBJ2-7
V: TRBV5-6
D: NA
size: NA
DNA: TGTGCCAGCAGCTTCGGAGGGGCGGGATACGAGCAGTACTTC
CDR3: CASSFGGAGYEQYF

J: TRBJ2-7
V: TRBV19
D: TRBD2
size: NA
DNA: TGTGCCAGTAGTCGGCTAGCGGGACCCTACGAGCAGTACTTC
CDR3: CASSRLAGPYEQYF

J: TRBJ2-1
V: TRBV5-4
D: NA
size: NA
DNA: TGTGCCAGCAGCGAGACAGGAAATGAGCAGTTCTTC
CDR3: CASSETGNEQFF

J: TRBJ2-7
V: TRBV5-1
D: TRBD2
size: NA
DNA: TGCGCCAGCAGCTTAGGGGGTATCATAGCGGGGCTCTCCTACGAGCAGTACTTC
CDR3: CASSLGGIIAGLSYEQYF

J: TRBJ2-7
V: TRBV5-1
D: NA
size: NA
DNA: TGCGCCAGCAGCTTGGTCAGGGGATCCTCCTACGAGCAGTACTTC
CDR3: CASSLVRGSSYEQYF

J: TRBJ1-5
V: TRBV9
D: NA
size: NA
DNA: TGTGCCAGCAGCGTAGGACCCCAGGAAAGCAATCAGCCCCAGCATTTT
CDR3: CASSVGPQESNQPQHF

J: TRBJ1-1
V: TRBV2
D: NA
size: NA
DNA: TGTGCCAGCAGGGTAGACGGTAGCACTGAAGCTTTCTTT
CDR3: CASRVDGSTEAFF

J: TRBJ1-2
V: TRBV25-1
D: NA
size: few
DNA: TGTGCCAGCAGTCCGGGGACGCTCTATGGCTACACCTTC
CDR3: CASSPGTLYGYTF